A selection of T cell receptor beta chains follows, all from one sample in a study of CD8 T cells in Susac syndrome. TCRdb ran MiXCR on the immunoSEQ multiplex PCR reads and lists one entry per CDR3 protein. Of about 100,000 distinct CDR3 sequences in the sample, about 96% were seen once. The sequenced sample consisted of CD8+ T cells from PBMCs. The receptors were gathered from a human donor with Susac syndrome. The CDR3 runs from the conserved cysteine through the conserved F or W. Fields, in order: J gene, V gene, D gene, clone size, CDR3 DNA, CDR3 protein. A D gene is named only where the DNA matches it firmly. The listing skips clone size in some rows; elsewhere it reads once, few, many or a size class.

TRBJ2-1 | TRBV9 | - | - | TGTGCCAGCAGCCCTGGGGGCGGAACTGAGCAGTTCTTC | CASSPGGGTEQFF
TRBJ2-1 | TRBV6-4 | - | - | TGTGCCAGCAGTGACTCTATAGGGCGGGCAGTCGATGAGCAGTTCTTC | CASSDSIGRAVDEQFF
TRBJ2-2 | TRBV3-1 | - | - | TGTGCCAGCAGCCAACCCTTGTTCCCGGGGACCGGGGAGCTGTTTTTT | CASSQPLFPGTGELFF
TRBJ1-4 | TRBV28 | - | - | TGTGCCATCCTTGGAGCAAATGAAAAACTGTTTTTT | CAILGANEKLFF
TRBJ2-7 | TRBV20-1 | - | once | TGCAGTGCTAGGTTGCGGTACTCCGCCGAGCAGTACTTC | CSARLRYSAEQYF
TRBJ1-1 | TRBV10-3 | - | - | TGTGCCATCAGTGAGGCGGGGACGAACACTGAAGCTTTCTTT | CAISEAGTNTEAFF
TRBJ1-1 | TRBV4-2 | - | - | TGTGCCAGCAGCCAAGACAGGGGGAACACTGAAGCTTTCTTT | CASSQDRGNTEAFF
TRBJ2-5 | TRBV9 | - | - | TGTGCCAGCAGCGTAGCCTGGGAAGATGGGGGACGGGAAGAGACCCAGTACTTC | CASSVAWEDGGREETQYF
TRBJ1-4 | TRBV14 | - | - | TGTGCCAGCAGCCAAGATCGCAGGGGTAGACTGTTTTTT | CASSQDRRGRLFF
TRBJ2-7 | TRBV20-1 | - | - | TGCAGTGCCATGGGCCCTACATGGAACGAGCAGTACTTC | CSAMGPTWNEQYF
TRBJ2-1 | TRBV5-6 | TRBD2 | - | TGTGCCAGCAGCCAGGGACTAAGCTCCTACAATGAGCAGTTCTTC | CASSQGLSSYNEQFF
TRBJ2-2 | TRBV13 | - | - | TGTGCCAGCAGCCTACCGACTTCATGGTCATCCGGGGAGCTGTTTTTT | CASSLPTSWSSGELFF
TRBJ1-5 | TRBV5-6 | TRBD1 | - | TGTGCCAGCAGCTTGTGGGGGACAGAGCCTTCCAATCAGCCCCAGCATTTT | CASSLWGTEPSNQPQHF
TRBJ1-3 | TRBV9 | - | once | TGTGCCAGCAGCGTAGGAGGGGGCTCTGGAAACACCATATATTTT | CASSVGGGSGNTIYF
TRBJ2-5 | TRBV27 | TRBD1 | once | TGTGCCAGCAGTCCGTGGACAGGGCAAGAGACCCAGTACTTC | CASSPWTGQETQYF
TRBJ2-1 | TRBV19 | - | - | TGTGCCAGTACCCCGGGTAGCAGTCACTACAATGAGCAGTTCTTC | CASTPGSSHYNEQFF
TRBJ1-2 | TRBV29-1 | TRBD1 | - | TGCAGCGTTCCTCAGGACAGGGCTGGCTACACCTTC | CSVPQDRAGYTF
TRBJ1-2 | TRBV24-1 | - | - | TGTGCCACCAGTGATGCATTTCCCGGAGGTGGCTACACCTTC | CATSDAFPGGGYTF
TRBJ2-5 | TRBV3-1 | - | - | TGTGCCAGCAGTCGCGGACGGGACGTTGTTGTGGAGGCCCAGTACTTC | CASSRGRDVVVEAQYF
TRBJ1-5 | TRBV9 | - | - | TGTGCCAGCAGCGTAGATGTGTCCTTCGGTGAACCCCAGCATTTT | CASSVDVSFGEPQHF
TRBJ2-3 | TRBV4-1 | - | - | TGCGCCAGCAGCCTACGGGACCGAGAGGCGGATACGCAGTATTTT | CASSLRDREADTQYF
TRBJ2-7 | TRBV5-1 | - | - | TGCGCCAGCAGCTTGGAGCGCCAGGGCGAGCAGTACTTC | CASSLERQGEQYF
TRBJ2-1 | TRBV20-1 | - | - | TGCAGTGCTAAATTCGGATCCGGGGATGAGCAGTTCTTC | CSAKFGSGDEQFF
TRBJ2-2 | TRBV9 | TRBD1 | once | TGTGCCAGCAGCGTAGTCAGCCAGGGGGCCGGGGAGCTGTTTTTT | CASSVVSQGAGELFF
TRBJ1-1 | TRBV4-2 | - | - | TGTGCCAGCAGCCCAAGCTACGTTCTGAACACTGAAGCTTTCTTT | CASSPSYVLNTEAFF
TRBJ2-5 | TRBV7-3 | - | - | TGTGCCAGCAGCTCGCCGTACCAAGAGACCCAGTACTTC | CASSSPYQETQYF